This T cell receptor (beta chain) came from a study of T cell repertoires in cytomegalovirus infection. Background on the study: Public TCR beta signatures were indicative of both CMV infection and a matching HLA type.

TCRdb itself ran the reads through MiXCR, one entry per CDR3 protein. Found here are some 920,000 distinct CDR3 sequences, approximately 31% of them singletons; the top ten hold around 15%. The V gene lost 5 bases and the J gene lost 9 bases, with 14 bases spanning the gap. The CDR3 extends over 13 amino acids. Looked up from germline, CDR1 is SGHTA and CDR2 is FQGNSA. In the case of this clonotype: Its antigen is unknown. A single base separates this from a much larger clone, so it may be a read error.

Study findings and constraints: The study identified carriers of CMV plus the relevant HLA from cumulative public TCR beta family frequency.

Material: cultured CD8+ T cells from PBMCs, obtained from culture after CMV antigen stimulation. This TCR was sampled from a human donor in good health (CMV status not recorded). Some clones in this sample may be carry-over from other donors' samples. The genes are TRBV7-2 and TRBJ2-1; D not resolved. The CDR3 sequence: CASSTTWVGEQFF. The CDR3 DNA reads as TGTGCCAGCAGCACCACATGGGTGGGTGAGCAGTTCTTC. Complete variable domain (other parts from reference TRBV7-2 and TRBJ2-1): GAGVSQSPSNKVTEKGKDVELRCDPISGHTALYWYRQSLGQGLEFLIYFQGNSAPDKSGLPSDRFSAERTGGSVSTLTIQRTQQEDSAVYLCASSTTWVGEQFFGPGTRLTVL.